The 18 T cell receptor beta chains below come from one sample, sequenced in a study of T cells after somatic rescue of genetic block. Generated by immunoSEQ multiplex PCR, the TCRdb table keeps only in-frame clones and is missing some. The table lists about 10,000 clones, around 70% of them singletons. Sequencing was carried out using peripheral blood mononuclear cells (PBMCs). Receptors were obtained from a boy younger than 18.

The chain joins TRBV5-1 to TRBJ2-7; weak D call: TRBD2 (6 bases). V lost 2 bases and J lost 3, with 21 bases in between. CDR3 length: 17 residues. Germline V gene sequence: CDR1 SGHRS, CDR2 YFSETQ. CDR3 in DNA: TGCGCCAGCAGCTTCCTCCCCTTTGGACTAACCTTCTACGAGCAGTACTTC. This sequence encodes CASSFLPFGLTFYEQYF.

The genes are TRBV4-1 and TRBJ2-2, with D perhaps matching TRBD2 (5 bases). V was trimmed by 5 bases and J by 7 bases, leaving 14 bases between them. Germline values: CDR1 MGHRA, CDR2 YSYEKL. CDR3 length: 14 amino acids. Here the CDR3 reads CASSLMRAFGELFF. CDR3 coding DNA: TGCGCCAGCAGCTTAATGCGGGCCTTCGGGGAGCTGTTTTTT.

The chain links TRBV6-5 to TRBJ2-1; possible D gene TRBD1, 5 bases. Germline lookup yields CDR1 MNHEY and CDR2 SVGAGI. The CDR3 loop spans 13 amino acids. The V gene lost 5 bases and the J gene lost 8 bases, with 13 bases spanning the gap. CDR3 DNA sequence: TGTGCCAGCAGTGGGGCCCATTTCGATGAGCAGTTCTTC. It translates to CASSGAHFDEQFF.

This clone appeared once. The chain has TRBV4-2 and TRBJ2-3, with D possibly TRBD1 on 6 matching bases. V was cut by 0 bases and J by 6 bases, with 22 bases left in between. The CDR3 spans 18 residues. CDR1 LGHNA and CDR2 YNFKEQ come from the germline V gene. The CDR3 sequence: CASSQEGANPPPRDTQYF. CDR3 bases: TGTGCCAGCAGCCAAGAGGGGGCCAATCCCCCGCCTAGGGATACGCAGTATTTT.

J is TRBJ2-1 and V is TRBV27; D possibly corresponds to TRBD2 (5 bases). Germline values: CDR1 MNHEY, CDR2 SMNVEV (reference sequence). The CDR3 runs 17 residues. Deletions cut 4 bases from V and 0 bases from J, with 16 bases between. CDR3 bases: TGTGCCAGCAGTTCTAGCCCGACGGGAAGCTCCTACAATGAGCAGTTCTTC. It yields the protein CASSSSPTGSSYNEQFF.

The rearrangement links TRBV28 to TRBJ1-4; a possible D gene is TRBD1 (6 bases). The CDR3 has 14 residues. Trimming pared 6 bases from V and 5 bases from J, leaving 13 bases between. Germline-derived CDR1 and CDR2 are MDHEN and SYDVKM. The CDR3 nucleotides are TGTGCCAGCAGACCCCTGGGGGGCAATGAAAAACTGTTTTTT. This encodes CASRPLGGNEKLFF.

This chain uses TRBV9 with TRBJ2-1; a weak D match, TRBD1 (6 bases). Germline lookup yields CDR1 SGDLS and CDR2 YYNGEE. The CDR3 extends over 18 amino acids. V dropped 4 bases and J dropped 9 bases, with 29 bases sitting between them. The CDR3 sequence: CASSLSPLPGHNFGEQFF. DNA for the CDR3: TGTGCCAGCAGCTTGTCACCTCTTCCGGGACATAACTTCGGTGAGCAGTTCTTC.

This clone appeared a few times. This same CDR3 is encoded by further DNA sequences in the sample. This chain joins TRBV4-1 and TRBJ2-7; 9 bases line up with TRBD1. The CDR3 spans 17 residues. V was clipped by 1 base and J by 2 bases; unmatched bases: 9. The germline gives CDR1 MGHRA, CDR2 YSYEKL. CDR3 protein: CASSQGAGTGLPYEQYF. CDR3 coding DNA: TGCGCCAGCAGCCAAGGGGCCGGGACAGGGCTACCCTACGAGCAGTACTTC.

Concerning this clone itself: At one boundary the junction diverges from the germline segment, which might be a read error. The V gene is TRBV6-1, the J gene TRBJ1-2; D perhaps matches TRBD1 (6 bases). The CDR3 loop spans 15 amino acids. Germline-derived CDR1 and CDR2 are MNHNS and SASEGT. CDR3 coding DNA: TGTGCCATCAGTTCCACTAGGGGGAGTAACTATGGCTACACCTTC. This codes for CAISSTRGSNYGYTF.

CDR3 region: CASSEPGQGYEQYF. The CDR3 nucleotides are TGCGCCAGCAGTGAGCCAGGACAGGGCTACGAGCAGTACTTC. V usage is TRBV10-2 and J usage is TRBJ2-7, with 8 bases aligning to TRBD1. The CDR3 runs to 14 residues. The junction had 3 bases not matched to a gene; V was cut back by 2 bases and J by 3 bases. Germline-derived CDR1 and CDR2 are WSHSY and SAAADI.

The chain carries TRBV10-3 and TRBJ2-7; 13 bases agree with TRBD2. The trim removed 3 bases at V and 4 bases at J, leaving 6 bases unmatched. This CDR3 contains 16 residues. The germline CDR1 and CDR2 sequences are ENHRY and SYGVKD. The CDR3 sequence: CAISDRLAGGGYEQYF. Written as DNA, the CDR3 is TGTGCCATCAGTGATCGACTAGCGGGAGGAGGGTACGAGCAGTACTTC.

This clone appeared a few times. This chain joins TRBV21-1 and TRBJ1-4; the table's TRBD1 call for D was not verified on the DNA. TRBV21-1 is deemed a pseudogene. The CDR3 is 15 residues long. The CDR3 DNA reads TGTGCCAGCAGCAAAGGACAGGCGGCTAATGAAAAACTGTTTTTT. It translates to CASSKGQAANEKLFF.

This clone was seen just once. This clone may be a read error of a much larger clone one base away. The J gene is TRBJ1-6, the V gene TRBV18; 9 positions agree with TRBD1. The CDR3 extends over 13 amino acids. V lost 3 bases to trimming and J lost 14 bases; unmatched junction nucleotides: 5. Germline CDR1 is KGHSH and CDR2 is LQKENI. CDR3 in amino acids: CASSPTGGGSLHF. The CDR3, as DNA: TGTGCCAGCTCACCTACAGGGGGCGGCTCCCTCCACTTT.

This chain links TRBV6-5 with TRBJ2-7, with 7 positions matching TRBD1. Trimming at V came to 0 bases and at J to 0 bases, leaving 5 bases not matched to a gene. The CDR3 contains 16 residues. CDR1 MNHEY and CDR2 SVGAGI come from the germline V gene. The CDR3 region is CASSYSSEGASYEQYF. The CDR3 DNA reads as TGTGCCAGCAGTTACTCCAGCGAGGGGGCCTCCTACGAGCAGTACTTC.

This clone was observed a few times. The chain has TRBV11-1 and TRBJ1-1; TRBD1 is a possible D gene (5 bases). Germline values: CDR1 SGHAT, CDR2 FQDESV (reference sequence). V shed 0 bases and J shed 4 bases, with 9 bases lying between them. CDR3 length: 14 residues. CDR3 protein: CASSLAAGSTEAFF. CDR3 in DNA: TGTGCCAGCAGCTTAGCGGCAGGGTCCACTGAAGCTTTCTTT.

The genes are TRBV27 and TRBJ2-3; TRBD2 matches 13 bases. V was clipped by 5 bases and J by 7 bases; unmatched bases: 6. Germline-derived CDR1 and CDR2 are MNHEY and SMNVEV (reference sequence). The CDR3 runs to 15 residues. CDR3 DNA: TGTGCCAGCAGTCCAACTAGCGGGAGGGCTAATACGCAGTATTTT. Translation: CASSPTSGRANTQYF.

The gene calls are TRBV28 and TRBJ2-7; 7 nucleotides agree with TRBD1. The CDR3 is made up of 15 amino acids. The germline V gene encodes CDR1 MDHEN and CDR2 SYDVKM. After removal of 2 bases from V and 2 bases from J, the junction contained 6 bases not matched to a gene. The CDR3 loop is CASSLKGAYPYEQYF. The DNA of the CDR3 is TGTGCCAGCAGTTTAAAGGGGGCATACCCCTACGAGCAGTACTTC. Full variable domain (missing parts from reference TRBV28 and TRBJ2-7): DVKVTQSSRYLVKRTGEKVFLECVQDMDHENMFWYRQDPGLGLRLIYFSYDVKMKEKGDIPEGYSVSREKKERFSLILESASTNQTSMYLCASSLKGAYPYEQYFGPGTRLTVT.

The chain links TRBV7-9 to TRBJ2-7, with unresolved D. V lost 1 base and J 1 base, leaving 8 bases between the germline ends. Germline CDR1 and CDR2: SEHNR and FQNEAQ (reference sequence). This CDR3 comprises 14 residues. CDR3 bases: TGTGCCAGCAGCTTAGGTCTCAAATCCTACGAGCAGTACTTC. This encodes CASSLGLKSYEQYF.